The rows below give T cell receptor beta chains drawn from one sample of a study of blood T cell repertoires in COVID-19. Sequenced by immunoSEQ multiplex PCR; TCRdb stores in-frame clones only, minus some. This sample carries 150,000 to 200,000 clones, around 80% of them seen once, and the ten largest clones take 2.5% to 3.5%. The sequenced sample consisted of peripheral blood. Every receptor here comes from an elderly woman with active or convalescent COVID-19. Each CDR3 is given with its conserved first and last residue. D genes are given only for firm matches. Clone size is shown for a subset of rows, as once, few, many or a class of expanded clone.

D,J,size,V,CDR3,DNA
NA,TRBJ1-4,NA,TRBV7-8,CASSLGVQLNEKLFF,TGTGCCAGCAGCTTAGGGGTACAGTTGAATGAAAAACTGTTTTTT
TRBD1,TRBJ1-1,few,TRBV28,CASSPPIGGGITEAFF,TGTGCCAGCAGCCCCCCCATAGGGGGCGGGATCACTGAAGCTTTCTTT
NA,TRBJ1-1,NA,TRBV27,CASSLSGLSEAFF,TGTGCCAGCAGTCTGTCGGGACTGAGTGAAGCTTTCTTT
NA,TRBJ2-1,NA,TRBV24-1,CATSDFQGYNEQFF,TGTGCCACCAGTGATTTCCAGGGTTACAATGAGCAGTTCTTC
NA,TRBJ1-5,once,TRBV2,CASSVGGVHSNQPQHF,TGTGCCAGCAGTGTGGGGGGGGTCCATAGCAATCAGCCCCAGCATTTT
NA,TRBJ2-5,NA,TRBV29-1,CSVGPMGANQETQYF,TGCAGCGTGGGCCCAATGGGAGCTAACCAAGAGACCCAGTACTTC
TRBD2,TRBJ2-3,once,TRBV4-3,CASSQDSFPGGSTDTQYF,TGCGCCAGCAGCCAAGACTCATTTCCGGGGGGAAGCACAGATACGCAGTATTTT
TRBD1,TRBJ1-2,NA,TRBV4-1,CASSRPDRENYGYTF,TGCGCCAGCAGCCGGCCCGACAGGGAAAACTATGGCTACACCTTC
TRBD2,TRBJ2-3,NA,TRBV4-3,CASSQALSGGARTPQYF,TGCGCCAGCAGCCAAGCCCTTAGCGGGGGAGCCAGAACCCCCCAGTATTTT
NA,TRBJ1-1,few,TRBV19,CASSIEPEGNTEAFF,TGTGCCAGTAGTATAGAACCCGAGGGGAACACTGAAGCTTTCTTT
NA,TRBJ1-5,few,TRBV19,CASSIMFQPQHF,TGTGCCAGTAGTATTATGTTTCAGCCCCAGCATTTT
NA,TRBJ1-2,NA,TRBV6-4,CASSDSGRRGYTF,TGTGCCAGCAGTGACTCCGGCAGGCGTGGCTACACCTTC
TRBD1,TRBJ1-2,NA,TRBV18,CASSPWDRSTPYGYTF,TGTGCCAGCTCACCTTGGGACAGGTCCACCCCTTATGGCTACACCTTC
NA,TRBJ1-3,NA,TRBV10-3,CAISEYNGNTIYF,TGTGCCATCAGTGAGTATAATGGAAACACCATATATTTT
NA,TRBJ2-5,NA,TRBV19,CASSSTRRAQSGETQYF,TGTGCCAGTAGTTCCACTCGCCGGGCCCAAAGCGGGGAGACCCAGTACTTC
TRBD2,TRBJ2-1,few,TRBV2,CASRTSGGAYNEQFF,TGTGCCAGCAGGACTAGCGGGGGGGCCTACAATGAGCAGTTCTTC
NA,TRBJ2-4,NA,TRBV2,CASSEAVIQYF,TGTGCCAGCAGTGAGGCTGTCATTCAGTACTTC
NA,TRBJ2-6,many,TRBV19,CASSLGGSGANVLTF,TGTGCCAGTAGCCTTGGAGGTTCTGGGGCCAACGTCCTGACTTTC
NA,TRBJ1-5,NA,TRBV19,CASSIWHNGFSQPQHF,TGTGCCAGTAGTATCTGGCACAACGGGTTTTCTCAGCCCCAGCATTTT